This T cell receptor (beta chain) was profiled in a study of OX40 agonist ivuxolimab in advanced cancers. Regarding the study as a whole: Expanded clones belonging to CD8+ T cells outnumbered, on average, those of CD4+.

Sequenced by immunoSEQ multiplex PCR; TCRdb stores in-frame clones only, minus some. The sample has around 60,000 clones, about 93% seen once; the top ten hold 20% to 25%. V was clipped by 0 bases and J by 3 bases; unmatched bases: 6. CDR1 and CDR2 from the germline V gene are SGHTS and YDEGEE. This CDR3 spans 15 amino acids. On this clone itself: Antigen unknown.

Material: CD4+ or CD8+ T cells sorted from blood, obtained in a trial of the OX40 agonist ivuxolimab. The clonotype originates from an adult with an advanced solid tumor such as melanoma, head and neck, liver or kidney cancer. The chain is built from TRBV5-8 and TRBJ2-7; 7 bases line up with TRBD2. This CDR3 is CASSLDLAVGYEQYF. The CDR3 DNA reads TGTGCCAGCAGCTTGGATCTAGCGGTAGGCTACGAGCAGTACTTC.